This TCR beta chain stems from a study of cytotoxic CD8 clonotypes in ibrutinib-treated CLL (dated by TCRdb to the early 2020s). Concerning the study at large: The cohort included around 15 treatment-naive and about a dozen relapsed/refractory patients; roughly 17 were IGHV unmutated. Responses were partial in roughly 24 patients and complete in 2; after median around 66 months follow-up, about 15 stayed in remission and around 12 progressed. Response samples were obtained after a median of approximately twelve months of treatment, with a range of roughly 6 to 36 months. Samples averaged approximately 260,000 productive templates and 94,082 productive rearrangements. Longitudinal samples were obtainable from about 30% of the roughly 90 participants in the trial. Cryopreserved peripheral blood mononuclear cells were obtained before treatment, at response, and at either sustained remission or disease progression. Every sample from remission and from progressive disease was obtained while the patients were still on ibrutinib. Overall study outcomes, separate from this receptor: Public clonotypes were rare and either shrank or stayed stable during treatment, and the rise in clonality at ibrutinib response reflected expansion of private clonotypes. At ibrutinib response clonality went up, during sustained remission it held steady, and at progression it dropped back toward baseline. Baseline clonality exceeded that of age-matched healthy donors and correlated strongly with circulating CD8+ T-cell counts. Sustained-remission and progressing patients did not have matched sampling times, and lymph node repertoires were not examined.

With regard to this clone: There is no known antigen for this receptor. The sample holds no much larger clone one base away, and base qualities are not on file.

Explained via the paper, the time point label denotes: about a year on ibrutinib. Around 2 micrograms of genomic DNA were extracted from cryopreserved PBMCs for TCR beta library preparation. High-throughput TCR beta sequencing was performed on longitudinal blood samples from CLL patients receiving ibrutinib monotherapy. The patients were enrolled in a single-center, open-label phase 2 trial of ibrutinib monotherapy. A MiSeq instrument was used for deep resolution sequencing, which targeted depths ranging from 1 in 1 million up to 1 in 200,000 T cells, with coverage averaging 10x for each clonotype. The immunoSEQ hsTCRB Kit was used to generate TCR beta libraries. Regarding the original processing steps: The data were analyzed with ImmunoSEQ Analyzer and ImmunoSEQ Data Assistant, and V, D and J gene assignments followed IMGT definitions. Clonality, which ranges from 0 to 1, was calculated by subtracting the normalized Shannon entropy of productive rearrangement frequencies from one. Only overrepresented clonotypes making up at least 0.05% of the repertoire of each patient were included in the public clonotype analysis. More than ten repertoires from age-matched healthy donors, obtained from immuneACCESS, served as clonality controls. Here the immuneACCESS table is served through TCRdb, limited to in-frame sequences with V and J called. Missing clones are a known gap in these copies; in checked studies unresolved V genes cover under half, and the rest lacks a known reason. The V and J calls and clone size come from that table; D and trimming were worked out from the DNA. Within this sample are about 140,000 clones, with about 80% of them counted one time only. Of the sample, less than 30% falls within the top ten clones.

Source: PBMCs, taken after 12 months of ibrutinib treatment. The sequence was collected from a human donor with chronic lymphocytic leukemia.

The bases read TGTGCCATCAGCCAGGATGTTGGCTACGAGCAGTACTTC. Its coded protein is CAISQDVGYEQYF. The chain is assembled from TRBV10-3 and TRBJ2-7, with the D segment identity uncertain. The CDR3 measures 13 amino acids from cysteine to phenylalanine. The entry retains the CDR3 DNA only, 39 bases that are in frame from base 1. V was cut back by 6 bases and J by 3 bases, leaving a gap of 12 bases between them. CDR1 and CDR2, per the germline V gene, are ENHRY and SYGVKD.